Below are 23 T cell receptor beta chains sequenced from a single sample in a study of beta chain features in type 1 diabetes. Sequenced material consisted of expressed TCRB transcripts (all of the isolated RNA was reverse transcribed). TCRdb's copy holds only in-frame clones and misses some; the assay was immunoSEQ multiplex PCR. The table lists about 360,000 clones, 10% to 15% of them singletons, with 0.017% in the top ten. Sequenced: naive CD4+ T cells from blood. The receptors were sampled from a man aged 18 to 29 in good health.

This clone showed up just a few times. Other DNA sequences in the sample encode the same CDR3. The genes are TRBV6-5 and TRBJ2-2; no clear D. Per germline, CDR1 MNHEY and CDR2 SVGAGI. V shed 6 bases and J shed 4 bases, with 3 bases lying between them. The CDR3 sequence is 11 residues long. The CDR3 spells CASSRTGELFF. DNA for the CDR3: TGTGCCAGCAGCCGCACCGGGGAGCTGTTTTTT.

The CDR3 DNA is TGTGCCTGGGAGGCTTCACATAATCAGCCCCAGCATTTT. Protein product: CAWEASHNQPQHF. The V and J genes are TRBV30 and TRBJ1-5, with D uncertain. Trimming removed 5 bases from V and 4 bases from J, with 12 bases in between. CDR1 is GTSNPN and CDR2 is SVGIG in the germline V gene (reference sequence). The CDR3 is 13 residues long.

This clone has just a few counts. The chain employs TRBV7-9 and TRBJ2-7, with D maybe TRBD1 (5 bases). Trimming pared 6 bases from V and 1 base from J, leaving 19 bases between. CDR3 length: 16 amino acids. Germline V gene lookup returns CDR1 SEHNR and CDR2 FQNEAQ (reference sequence). This chain's CDR3 is CASSKETARHSYEQYF. CDR3 in DNA: TGTGCCAGCAGTAAAGAGACAGCGAGACATTCCTACGAGCAGTACTTC.

CDR3 nucleotide sequence: TGTGCCAGCAGGGGAGCCACGGGGGGGACCATGAACACTGAAGCTTTCTTT. Translated, it gives CASRGATGGTMNTEAFF. The chain has TRBV11-2 and TRBJ1-1; a weak D match, TRBD1 (5 bases). Trimming took off 6 bases at V and 0 bases at J, with 20 bases between the two ends. Germline lookup yields CDR1 SGHAT and CDR2 FQNNGV. This CDR3 is 17 amino acids long.

This clone was counted between two and nine times. The chain links TRBV28 to TRBJ2-3, with a weak D call TRBD2 (6 bases). The CDR3 covers 16 residues. Germline V gene data show CDR1 as MDHEN and CDR2 as SYDVKM. The germline V and J ends were trimmed by 5 bases and 2 bases, with 17 bases remaining between them. As DNA, the CDR3 is TGTGCCAGCAGTCGCTCCTCAGCGGGCGACACAGATACGCAGTATTTT. Protein product: CASSRSSAGDTDTQYF.

The sample holds a few counts of this clone. The chain uses TRBV2 and TRBJ2-7; the match to TRBD1 covers 7 bases. Germline CDR1 reads SNHLY; CDR2 reads FYNNEI. The CDR3 spans 12 residues. Trimming at V came to 4 bases and at J to 4 bases, leaving 1 base not matched to a gene. The CDR3 coding sequence is TGTGCCAGCAGTGCGACAGGGTACGAGCAGTACTTC. Residues: CASSATGYEQYF.

This sequence joins TRBV7-8 and TRBJ2-3, with 9 bases lining up with TRBD1. CDR1 and CDR2 from the germline V gene are SGHVS and FQNEAQ. The CDR3 length is 15 residues. V shed 5 bases, J shed 3 bases, and the junction held 6 bases outside the gene matches. CDR3 in amino acids: CASSGQGNKTDTQYF. CDR3 nucleotide sequence: TGTGCCAGCAGCGGACAGGGGAATAAAACAGATACGCAGTATTTT.

V usage is TRBV9 and J usage is TRBJ1-2; no definite D call. The V end lost 0 bases, the J end lost 5 bases, and 17 bases lay between the germline ends. Germline CDR1 is SGDLS and CDR2 is YYNGEE. The CDR3 sequence is 16 residues long. The CDR3 bases are TGTGCCAGCAGCGTAGCCCTACGTAGCCGGGAATATGGCTACACCTTC. Protein: CASSVALRSREYGYTF.

This chain joins TRBV19 and TRBJ2-7; TRBD1 matches at 7 bases. CDR1 LNHDA and CDR2 SQIVND come from the germline V gene (reference sequence). CDR3 size: 14 residues. V was clipped by 7 bases and J by 2 bases; unmatched bases: 8. CDR3 bases: TGTGCCAGTACGGAAACCGGGACAGCCTACGAGCAGTACTTC. Encoded protein: CASTETGTAYEQYF.

V gene TRBV7-2 combines with J gene TRBJ1-2; D uncertain. CDR1 SGHTA and CDR2 FQGNSA come from the germline V gene. The CDR3 totals 16 residues. V dropped 5 bases and J dropped 7 bases, with 23 bases sitting between them. The CDR3 DNA sequence: TGTGCCAGCAGCCGAAACGCGGGAGTCGGAGAGGGTGGCTACACCTTC. This translates into CASSRNAGVGEGGYTF. The whole variable domain, filled in from reference TRBV7-2 and TRBJ1-2, reads GAGVSQSPSNKVTEKGKDVELRCDPISGHTALYWYRQSLGQGLEFLIYFQGNSAPDKSGLPSDRFSAERTGGSVSTLTIQRTQQEDSAVYLCASSRNAGVGEGGYTFGSGTRLTVV.

This clone has only a few counts. Different DNA sequences within this sample yield the same CDR3. The V and J genes are TRBV2 and TRBJ1-2; 8 nucleotides agree with TRBD1. The CDR3 runs 14 residues. The V gene end was trimmed by 5 bases and the J gene end by 2 bases; junction bases not matched to a gene: 4. Germline values: CDR1 SNHLY, CDR2 FYNNEI. In DNA form, the CDR3 reads TGTGCCAGCAGTCCGCGGACAGGGAACTATGGCTACACCTTC. It encodes CASSPRTGNYGYTF.

This clone was observed a handful of times. The V call is TRBV13, the J call TRBJ2-7, with a weak D call TRBD2 (6 bases). CDR1 and CDR2 (germline): PRHDT, FYEKMQ (reference sequence). Trimming cost V 2 bases and J 2 bases, with 7 bases left between them. This CDR3 is built from 13 residues. This chain's CDR3 is CASSLRGTYEQYF. The CDR3 region has the DNA TGTGCCAGCAGCTTACGGGGGACCTACGAGCAGTACTTC.

V gene TRBV7-2 combines with J gene TRBJ1-5; 7 nucleotides match TRBD1. Germline CDR1 SGHTA, CDR2 FQGNSA. The J segment lost 1 base and the V segment lost 6 bases, leaving 6 bases of the junction unmatched. The CDR3 has 15 amino acids. This CDR3 reads CASRFTGVSNQPQHF. CDR3 nucleotide sequence: TGTGCCAGCAGATTCACAGGGGTGAGCAATCAGCCCCAGCATTTT.

This clone was seen more than once but under ten times. The V and J genes are TRBV7-2 and TRBJ2-7, with D maybe TRBD2 (6 bases). Germline-derived CDR1 and CDR2 are SGHTA and FQGNSA. This CDR3 contains 14 residues. The ends were cut back, 4 bases at V and 3 bases at J, with 13 bases in the middle. CDR3 sequence reads: CASSSRWRGYEQYF. CDR3 DNA sequence: TGTGCCAGCAGCTCTCGGTGGAGGGGCTACGAGCAGTACTTC.

The J gene is TRBJ1-5, the V gene TRBV7-8, with a tentative D call TRBD1 (5 bases). Looked up from germline, CDR1 is SGHVS and CDR2 is FQNEAQ. V lost 1 base, J lost 7 bases, and 11 bases lay in between. The CDR3 totals 14 residues. The CDR3 DNA reads TGTGCCAGCAGCTTAGGAGGCGGGGCCCAGCCCCAGCATTTT. This codes for CASSLGGGAQPQHF.

This sequence joins TRBV30 and TRBJ2-2, with 8 bases aligning to TRBD1. This CDR3 region has 14 residues. Trimming at V came to 6 bases and at J to 0 bases, leaving 3 bases not matched to a gene. Germline V gives CDR1 GTSNPN, CDR2 SVGIG (reference sequence). CDR3 amino acids: CACQGAANTGELFF. The CDR3 bases are TGTGCCTGCCAGGGGGCCGCGAACACCGGGGAGCTGTTTTTT.

The chain is built from TRBV4-3 and TRBJ2-7, with 9 bases lining up with TRBD1. With V trimmed by 2 bases and J by 4 bases, 6 bases remained unmatched. The CDR3 is made up of 15 amino acids. Looked up from germline, CDR1 is LGHNA and CDR2 is YSLEER. Here the CDR3 DNA reads TGCGCCAGCAGCCAACAAATGACAGGGGGATACGAGCAGTACTTC. This encodes CASSQQMTGGYEQYF.

This clone was seen a few times. The chain has TRBV5-1 and TRBJ2-1, with 12 positions matching TRBD2. Unmatched junction bases numbered 7, after V lost 5 bases and J lost 7 bases. Germline V gene data show CDR1 as SGHRS and CDR2 as YFSETQ. The CDR3 runs to 15 residues. The CDR3 sequence: CASSQRLAGANEQFF. In DNA, the CDR3 is TGCGCCAGCAGTCAACGACTAGCGGGAGCTAATGAGCAGTTCTTC.

This clone was seen a few times. The CDR3 coding sequence is TGTGCCAGTAGTTCTTTTTGGGTCAGGGGGGATGAGCAGTTCTTC. It translates to CASSSFWVRGDEQFF. The chain uses TRBV19 and TRBJ2-1, with D possibly being TRBD1 (7 bases). Germline CDR1 LNHDA, CDR2 SQIVND (reference sequence). The CDR3 covers 15 residues. V was shortened by 5 bases and J by 8 bases, with 19 bases between the two germline ends.

This chain joins TRBV2 and TRBJ2-2; TRBD1 is a possible D gene (6 bases). CDR1 and CDR2 from the germline V gene are SNHLY and FYNNEI. CDR3 size: 15 residues. Between the trimmed V and J ends, which lost 5 bases and 0 bases, there was a span of 10 bases. The CDR3 loop is CASSQQGANTGELFF. CDR3 coding DNA: TGTGCCAGCAGTCAACAGGGAGCGAACACCGGGGAGCTGTTTTTT.

The chain uses TRBV7-3 and TRBJ2-5; possibly TRBD1 for D (5 bases). The CDR3 totals 13 residues. Deletions cut 2 bases from V and 7 bases from J, with 11 bases between. Looked up from germline, CDR1 is SGHTA and CDR2 is FQGTGA. CDR3: CASSLQAQGTQYF. The DNA for the CDR3 is TGTGCCAGCAGCTTACAAGCCCAGGGGACCCAGTACTTC. The variable domain in full, with the rest retrieved from reference TRBV7-3 and TRBJ2-5, is GAGVSQTPSNKVTEKGKYVELRCDPISGHTALYWYRQSLGQGPEFLIYFQGTGAADDSGLPNDRFFAVRPEGSVSTLKIQRTERGDSAVYLCASSLQAQGTQYFGPGTRLLVL.

This clone was counted between two and nine times. This chain uses TRBV7-2 with TRBJ2-7; 9 nucleotides line up with TRBD2. Per germline, CDR1 SGHTA and CDR2 FQGNSA. This CDR3 is 11 amino acids long. V lost 11 bases, J lost 3 bases, and 2 bases stayed unmatched. The CDR3 sequence: CAAGGGYEQYF. The CDR3 DNA reads as TGTGCCGCGGGGGGGGGCTACGAGCAGTACTTC. The full variable domain, with the rest looked up from reference TRBV7-2 and TRBJ2-7, is GAGVSQSPSNKVTEKGKDVELRCDPISGHTALYWYRQSLGQGLEFLIYFQGNSAPDKSGLPSDRFSAERTGGSVSTLTIQRTQQEDSAVYLCAAGGGYEQYFGPGTRLTVT.

The genes are TRBV7-9 and TRBJ2-6; D call uncertain. The CDR3 is 15 amino acids. The germline V gene encodes CDR1 SEHNR and CDR2 FQNEAQ (reference sequence). Trimming left V 5 bases short and J 0 bases short, with 8 bases between. The CDR3 nucleotides are TGTGCCAGCAGCCACGGCGGCTCTGGGGCCAACGTCCTGACTTTC. Translation gives CASSHGGSGANVLTF.